This is a list of T cell receptor beta chains from one sample in a study of T cells of healthy individuals. From the 5' RACE reads, TCRdb called clonotypes with MiXCR, one entry per CDR3 protein. There are about 96,000 distinct CDR3 sequences in the sample; 17% occur only once, and about 6.2% lies in the top ten. The receptors stem from a human donor in good health. Each CDR3 is given with its conserved first and last residue. D genes are given only for firm matches. Size values are once, few and many counts, or a class for expanded clones, and some rows have none.

v_call: TRBV7-2
d_call: .
clone_size: .
cdr3_length: 18
j_call: TRBJ1-3
cdr3_nt: TGTGCCAGCAGCTTTATTACGCGGGGGGCAACTCGCGGAAACACCATATATTTT
cdr3_aa: CASSFITRGATRGNTIYF

v_call: TRBV7-9
d_call: .
clone_size: few
cdr3_length: 15
j_call: TRBJ2-3
cdr3_nt: TGTGCCAGCAGCCCGGACGGGGTTAGCGCGGCTACGCAGTATTTT
cdr3_aa: CASSPDGVSAATQYF

v_call: TRBV7-9
d_call: .
clone_size: .
cdr3_length: 14
j_call: TRBJ2-1
cdr3_nt: TGTGCCAGCAGCCCCTCCCTGGGGGTCAATGAGCAGTTCTTC
cdr3_aa: CASSPSLGVNEQFF

v_call: TRBV5-6
d_call: .
clone_size: .
cdr3_length: 16
j_call: TRBJ1-1
cdr3_nt: TGTGCCAGCAGCTTGGATATAGGAGGGGCGACCACTGAAGCTTTCTTT
cdr3_aa: CASSLDIGGATTEAFF

v_call: TRBV7-2
d_call: .
clone_size: few
cdr3_length: 13
j_call: TRBJ1-4
cdr3_nt: TGTGCCAGCAGAAGGTCGACTAATGAAAAACTGTTTTTT
cdr3_aa: CASRRSTNEKLFF

v_call: TRBV12-3/TRBV12-4
d_call: TRBD1
clone_size: .
cdr3_length: 18
j_call: TRBJ2-3
cdr3_nt: TGTGCCAGCAGCCCGGGACAGGGGAGGGAGGCTGGCGCAGATACGCAGTATTTT
cdr3_aa: CASSPGQGREAGADTQYF

v_call: TRBV7-2
d_call: .
clone_size: .
cdr3_length: 14
j_call: TRBJ1-4
cdr3_nt: TGTGCCAGCAGCTTAAGGGGACTTAGTGAAAAACTGTTTTTT
cdr3_aa: CASSLRGLSEKLFF

v_call: TRBV10-3
d_call: .
clone_size: few
cdr3_length: 13
j_call: TRBJ2-1
cdr3_nt: TGTGCCATCAGTGAGTCGAGAGCGAATGAGCAGTTCTTC
cdr3_aa: CAISESRANEQFF

v_call: TRBV24-1
d_call: .
clone_size: once
cdr3_length: 13
j_call: TRBJ2-5
cdr3_nt: TGTGCCACCCCTTACAGGGTCGAGGAGACCCAGTACTTC
cdr3_aa: CATPYRVEETQYF

v_call: TRBV7-2
d_call: TRBD2
clone_size: .
cdr3_length: 16
j_call: TRBJ2-3
cdr3_nt: TGTGCCAGCAGCTCTGGACTAGCGGGTCTCACAGATACGCAGTATTTT
cdr3_aa: CASSSGLAGLTDTQYF

v_call: TRBV7-9
d_call: .
clone_size: .
cdr3_length: 14
j_call: TRBJ2-5
cdr3_nt: TGTGCCAGCAGCTTTCGGGACTCTAAAGAGACCCAGTACTTC
cdr3_aa: CASSFRDSKETQYF

v_call: TRBV5-6
d_call: .
clone_size: .
cdr3_length: 15
j_call: TRBJ2-2
cdr3_nt: TGTGCCAGCAGCAAGGTATCGGGCTGGTCCGGGGAGCTGTTTTTT
cdr3_aa: CASSKVSGWSGELFF

v_call: TRBV2
d_call: .
clone_size: few
cdr3_length: 10
j_call: TRBJ2-5
cdr3_nt: TGTGCCAGCAGTGTAGAGACCCAGTACTTC
cdr3_aa: CASSVETQYF

v_call: TRBV20-1
d_call: .
clone_size: .
cdr3_length: 13
j_call: TRBJ2-7
cdr3_nt: TGCAGTGCTGGCCCTAGCGAAAGGTACGAGCAGTACTTC
cdr3_aa: CSAGPSERYEQYF

v_call: TRBV6-2/TRBV6-3
d_call: TRBD1
clone_size: few
cdr3_length: 14
j_call: TRBJ2-7
cdr3_nt: TGTGCCAGCAGAGGGACAGGGAGCGCCTACGAGCAGTACTTC
cdr3_aa: CASRGTGSAYEQYF

v_call: TRBV4-1
d_call: TRBD1
clone_size: .
cdr3_length: 13
j_call: TRBJ2-1
cdr3_nt: TGCGCCAGCCGCAGGACAGGTAACAATGAGCAGTTCTTC
cdr3_aa: CASRRTGNNEQFF

v_call: TRBV28
d_call: .
clone_size: .
cdr3_length: 12
j_call: TRBJ2-7
cdr3_nt: .
cdr3_aa: CASSFGEGRQYF

v_call: TRBV20-1
d_call: .
clone_size: many
cdr3_length: 13
j_call: TRBJ1-1
cdr3_nt: TGCAGTGCTAGAAACCCCGGGGACACTGAAGCTTTCTTT
cdr3_aa: CSARNPGDTEAFF

v_call: TRBV5-1
d_call: .
clone_size: few
cdr3_length: 16
j_call: TRBJ2-2
cdr3_nt: TGCGCCAGCAGCTTTCCTGGACAGCTGAACACCGGGGAGCTGTTTTTT
cdr3_aa: CASSFPGQLNTGELFF

v_call: TRBV6-5
d_call: .
clone_size: few
cdr3_length: 13
j_call: TRBJ2-5
cdr3_nt: TGTGCCAGCAAAAGAGGCGCGTTTGAGACCCAGTACTTC
cdr3_aa: CASKRGAFETQYF

v_call: TRBV5-1
d_call: .
clone_size: .
cdr3_length: 18
j_call: TRBJ2-6
cdr3_nt: TGCGCCAGCAGCAGCGGGACAGGACTTTTCTCTGGGGCCAACGTCCTGACTTTC
cdr3_aa: CASSSGTGLFSGANVLTF

v_call: TRBV11-2
d_call: TRBD2
clone_size: few
cdr3_length: 19
j_call: TRBJ2-1
cdr3_nt: TGTGCCAGCAGCTTATTGGGTCTAGCGGGAGGGCGGGGGTACAATGAGCAGTTCTTC
cdr3_aa: CASSLLGLAGGRGYNEQFF

v_call: TRBV12-3/TRBV12-4
d_call: TRBD2
clone_size: few
cdr3_length: 14
j_call: TRBJ2-2
cdr3_nt: TGTGCCAGTGCGGCGGGAGCCATCAATGGGGAGCTGTTTTTT
cdr3_aa: CASAAGAINGELFF

v_call: TRBV28
d_call: .
clone_size: .
cdr3_length: 12
j_call: TRBJ1-6
cdr3_nt: TGTGCCAGCAGTTTATTTCGGCCACCCCCCCACTTT
cdr3_aa: CASSLFRPPPHF

v_call: TRBV28
d_call: .
clone_size: .
cdr3_length: 11
j_call: TRBJ1-1
cdr3_nt: TGTGCCAGTGGGCGGTGGGCTGAAGCTTTCTTT
cdr3_aa: CASGRWAEAFF

v_call: TRBV28
d_call: .
clone_size: few
cdr3_length: 15
j_call: TRBJ2-5
cdr3_nt: TGTGCCAGCAGTAGCCCGGGACCGCGACAAGAGACCCAGTACTTC
cdr3_aa: CASSSPGPRQETQYF

v_call: TRBV7-3
d_call: TRBD2
clone_size: many
cdr3_length: 16
j_call: TRBJ2-3
cdr3_nt: TGTGCCAGCAGCTCAGAGACTAGCGGGAGCACAGATACGCAGTATTTT
cdr3_aa: CASSSETSGSTDTQYF

v_call: TRBV5-6
d_call: .
clone_size: few
cdr3_length: 16
j_call: TRBJ2-3
cdr3_nt: TGTGCCAGCAGCCCCCATTTGGGCGGGAAGGCAGATACGCAGTATTTT
cdr3_aa: CASSPHLGGKADTQYF

v_call: TRBV3-1
d_call: .
clone_size: .
cdr3_length: 15
j_call: TRBJ1-4
cdr3_nt: TGTGCCAGCAGCCCTGGGACAACAACTAATGAAAAACTGTTTTTT
cdr3_aa: CASSPGTTTNEKLFF

v_call: TRBV5-5
d_call: .
clone_size: many
cdr3_length: 16
j_call: TRBJ2-1
cdr3_nt: TGTGCCAGCAGCTCCCCCGGGGTAGGCCAGATGAATGAGCAGTTCTTC
cdr3_aa: CASSSPGVGQMNEQFF

v_call: TRBV11-2
d_call: .
clone_size: few
cdr3_length: 14
j_call: TRBJ1-3
cdr3_nt: TGTGCCAGCAGCCAACAGGGCCCTGGAAACACCATATATTTT
cdr3_aa: CASSQQGPGNTIYF

v_call: TRBV5-1
d_call: .
clone_size: .
cdr3_length: 12
j_call: TRBJ2-3
cdr3_nt: TGCGCCAGCAGCTTGGATAAGGATACGCAGTATTTT
cdr3_aa: CASSLDKDTQYF

v_call: TRBV2
d_call: TRBD2
clone_size: .
cdr3_length: 16
j_call: TRBJ2-3
cdr3_nt: TGTGCCAGCAGTGTTGGGCCGGGGGGGCCAGGAGATACGCAGTATTTT
cdr3_aa: CASSVGPGGPGDTQYF

v_call: TRBV28
d_call: TRBD1
clone_size: .
cdr3_length: 16
j_call: TRBJ2-2
cdr3_nt: TGTGCCAGCAGTTACCCAGGGGGTTCGAACACCGGGGAGCTGTTTTTT
cdr3_aa: CASSYPGGSNTGELFF

v_call: TRBV4-2
d_call: TRBD2
clone_size: .
cdr3_length: 14
j_call: TRBJ2-3
cdr3_nt: TGTGCCAGCAGCCCTGGGACTAGATCACATACGCAGTATTTT
cdr3_aa: CASSPGTRSHTQYF

v_call: TRBV2
d_call: .
clone_size: few
cdr3_length: 15
j_call: TRBJ2-1
cdr3_nt: TGTGCCAGCAGTGTCGGCCTTAGCTCCTACAATGAGCAGTTCTTC
cdr3_aa: CASSVGLSSYNEQFF

v_call: TRBV6-4
d_call: TRBD2
clone_size: many
cdr3_length: 15
j_call: TRBJ2-3
cdr3_nt: TGTGCCAGCAGCCGACTAGCGGGAGAAAGAGATACGCAGTATTTT
cdr3_aa: CASSRLAGERDTQYF

v_call: TRBV4-1
d_call: .
clone_size: many
cdr3_length: 14
j_call: TRBJ1-3
cdr3_nt: TGCGCCAGCAGCCATCCGGGATTCGGAAACACCATATATTTT
cdr3_aa: CASSHPGFGNTIYF

v_call: TRBV7-2
d_call: .
clone_size: once
cdr3_length: 15
j_call: TRBJ2-7
cdr3_nt: TGTGCCAGCAGCTTAAAGGGTACGAGCTCCTACGAGCAGTACTTC
cdr3_aa: CASSLKGTSSYEQYF

v_call: TRBV28
d_call: TRBD1
clone_size: .
cdr3_length: 16
j_call: TRBJ1-5
cdr3_nt: TGTGCCAGCACCGATACAGGGGGCTGGAGCAATCAGCCCCAGCATTTT
cdr3_aa: CASTDTGGWSNQPQHF

v_call: TRBV6-2/TRBV6-3
d_call: TRBD1
clone_size: few
cdr3_length: 13
j_call: TRBJ2-1
cdr3_nt: TGTGCCAGCAGTTACACAGGGGGCACTGAGCAGTTCTTC
cdr3_aa: CASSYTGGTEQFF

v_call: TRBV12-3/TRBV12-4
d_call: TRBD1
clone_size: many
cdr3_length: 14
j_call: TRBJ1-5
cdr3_nt: TGTGCCAGCACCTTGGGACAGGGGAATCAGCCCCAGCATTTT
cdr3_aa: CASTLGQGNQPQHF

v_call: TRBV25-1
d_call: .
clone_size: few
cdr3_length: 14
j_call: TRBJ1-1
cdr3_nt: TGTGCCAGCAGTGAATCAGGATTCTACACTGAAGCTTTCTTT
cdr3_aa: CASSESGFYTEAFF

v_call: TRBV10-3
d_call: .
clone_size: many
cdr3_length: 16
j_call: TRBJ2-6
cdr3_nt: TGTGCCATCACTGGGGACGGTAGCTCTGGGGCCAACGTCCTGACTTTC
cdr3_aa: CAITGDGSSGANVLTF

v_call: TRBV29-1
d_call: TRBD1
clone_size: few
cdr3_length: 11
j_call: TRBJ2-1
cdr3_nt: TGCAGCGGGGGACAGCACAATGAGCAGTTCTTC
cdr3_aa: CSGGQHNEQFF

v_call: TRBV2
d_call: .
clone_size: .
cdr3_length: 14
j_call: TRBJ1-5
cdr3_nt: TGTGCCAGCAACCGGGAGGTCGGCAATCAGCCCCAGCATTTT
cdr3_aa: CASNREVGNQPQHF

v_call: TRBV6-4
d_call: TRBD1
clone_size: few
cdr3_length: 14
j_call: TRBJ2-2
cdr3_nt: TGTGCCAGCAGCGATACAGGGGATGGCGGGGAGCTGTTTTTT
cdr3_aa: CASSDTGDGGELFF

v_call: TRBV20-1
d_call: .
clone_size: .
cdr3_length: 12
j_call: TRBJ1-5
cdr3_nt: TGCAGTGCTAGAGATCTCGCCCAGCCCCAGCATTTT
cdr3_aa: CSARDLAQPQHF

v_call: TRBV10-3
d_call: TRBD1
clone_size: .
cdr3_length: 14
j_call: TRBJ2-7
cdr3_nt: TGTGCCATTTCTCCGGGACAGGGGAGCCACGAGCAGTACTTC
cdr3_aa: CAISPGQGSHEQYF

v_call: TRBV7-2
d_call: TRBD1
clone_size: .
cdr3_length: 14
j_call: TRBJ2-7
cdr3_nt: TGTGCCAGCAGCCAGACAGGGGTAGACTACGAGCAGTACTTC
cdr3_aa: CASSQTGVDYEQYF

v_call: TRBV28
d_call: .
clone_size: few
cdr3_length: 13
j_call: TRBJ2-1
cdr3_nt: TGTGCCAGCAGTTTACTGGGCGGCGGTGAGCAGTTCTTC
cdr3_aa: CASSLLGGGEQFF

v_call: TRBV7-2
d_call: .
clone_size: few
cdr3_length: 14
j_call: TRBJ2-5
cdr3_nt: TGTGCCAGCAGCTTGTTCAGGATAGAAGAGACCCAGTACTTC
cdr3_aa: CASSLFRIEETQYF

v_call: TRBV6-2/TRBV6-3
d_call: .
clone_size: .
cdr3_length: 15
j_call: TRBJ2-2
cdr3_nt: TGTGCCAGCAGTTACATTTTGGGGTACACCGGGGAGCTGTTTTTT
cdr3_aa: CASSYILGYTGELFF

v_call: TRBV29-1
d_call: .
clone_size: many
cdr3_length: 16
j_call: TRBJ2-2
cdr3_nt: TGCAGCGTTGAAGTCACCGGGGCCTCGAACACCGGGGAGCTGTTTTTT
cdr3_aa: CSVEVTGASNTGELFF

v_call: TRBV11-2
d_call: .
clone_size: .
cdr3_length: 15
j_call: TRBJ2-3
cdr3_nt: TGTGCCAGCAGCTTCCTAAGCGGTCGCACAGATACGCAGTATTTT
cdr3_aa: CASSFLSGRTDTQYF